Listed below are T cell receptor beta chains from one sample, sequenced in a study of vaccination effects on CD4 cells after COVID-19. Only in-frame clones appear in the TCRdb table, and some are missing; sequencing was by immunoSEQ multiplex PCR. Of 25,000 to 30,000 clones in the sample, about 70% were seen once. These receptors have no known antigen. Sequences were derived from CD4+ T cells from PBMCs cultured with HCoV-NL63 spike peptides, sampled before COVID-19 vaccination. The receptors shown here come from a human donor who received a COVID-19 vaccine. The CDR3 runs from the conserved cysteine through the conserved F or W. D genes are given only for firm matches. Size values are once, few and many counts, or a class for expanded clones, and some rows have none.

CASTIRRDRGQYGYTF	TGTGCCAGTACCATCCGCCGGGACAGGGGGCAGTATGGCTACACCTTC	few	TRBD1	TRBV19	TRBJ1-2
CASSRLGNSGNTIYF	TGTGCCAGCAGTCGCCTGGGGAACTCTGGAAACACCATATATTTT	NA	NA	TRBV14	TRBJ1-3
CASSRDIWFGSARGTQYF	TGTGCCAGCAGCCGGGACATCTGGTTCGGATCGGCAAGAGGTACGCAGTATTTT	NA	NA	TRBV2	TRBJ2-3
CSASPGEGYTF	TGCAGTGCTAGTCCCGGGGAAGGCTACACCTTC	NA	NA	TRBV20-1	TRBJ1-2
CAWSGQGRPSPLHF	TGTGCCTGGAGTGGACAGGGGAGGCCTTCACCCCTCCACTTT	NA	TRBD1	TRBV30	TRBJ1-6
CASSMGHTGANVLTF	TGCGCCAGCAGCATGGGACACACAGGGGCCAACGTCCTGACTTTC	NA	NA	TRBV5-1	TRBJ2-6
CASSLGLANNEQFF	TGTGCCAGCAGCCTCGGACTAGCCAACAATGAGCAGTTCTTC	NA	TRBD2	TRBV11-3	TRBJ2-1
CASSMTGGGSFSYGYTF	TGTGCCAGTAGTATGACCGGAGGCGGCAGTTTCAGCTATGGCTACACCTTC	few	NA	TRBV19	TRBJ1-2
CASSGDNEQFF	TGTGCCAGCAGCGGGGACAATGAGCAGTTCTTC	few	NA	TRBV2	TRBJ2-1
CASGLPLPTGELFF	TGTGCTAGTGGTTTGCCCCTCCCCACCGGGGAGCTGTTTTTT	few	NA	TRBV12-5	TRBJ2-2
CAWSVPRLDSYEQYF	TGTGCCTGGAGTGTACCTCGACTAGACTCCTACGAGCAGTACTTC	NA	NA	TRBV30	TRBJ2-7
CASRYSGTGIFPLHF	TGTGCCAGCAGATATTCCGGGACAGGGATCTTCCCCCTTCATTTC	NA	TRBD1	TRBV27	TRBJ2-7
CASSVGGQGMGTEAFF	TGTGCCAGCAGTGTCGGGGGACAGGGGATGGGCACTGAAGCTTTCTTT	NA	TRBD1	TRBV2	TRBJ1-1
CAWSVGGISYNEQFF	TGTGCCTGGAGTGTTGGGGGGATCTCCTACAATGAGCAGTTCTTC	NA	NA	TRBV30	TRBJ2-1
CASRLLAGGSNEQFF	TGTGCCAGCAGACTACTAGCGGGAGGAAGCAATGAGCAGTTCTTC	NA	TRBD2	TRBV6-4	TRBJ2-1
CASSRRRPVSTNEKLFF	TGTGCCAGTAGTAGAAGACGACCCGTCTCAACTAATGAAAAACTGTTTTTT	NA	NA	TRBV19	TRBJ1-4
CASSPPREDEQFF	TGTGCCAGCAGCCCCCCCCGGGAAGATGAGCAGTTCTTC	NA	NA	TRBV7-8	TRBJ2-1
CASRQGFANTGELFF	TGTGCCAGCAGGCAGGGGTTCGCGAACACCGGGGAGCTGTTTTTT	NA	NA	TRBV2	TRBJ2-2
CASSNEPPGGWNQPQHF	TGTGCCAGTTCCAACGAACCCCCAGGGGGCTGGAATCAGCCCCAGCATTTT	few	TRBD1	TRBV19	TRBJ1-5
CASSLIISPGTFQETQYF	TGTGCCAGCAGCTTAATAATATCCCCCGGGACATTTCAAGAGACCCAGTACTTC	NA	NA	TRBV7-9	TRBJ2-5
CASSTEGGREQFF	TGTGCCAGCTCCACGGAAGGGGGTCGAGAGCAGTTCTTC	NA	NA	TRBV6-5	TRBJ2-1
CASSQGLAYYNEQFF	TGCGCCAGCAGCCAGGGATTAGCGTACTACAATGAGCAGTTCTTC	NA	NA	TRBV4-1	TRBJ2-1
CASSEVAGTATGYTF	TGTGCCAGCTCGGAAGTTGCCGGGACAGCAACCGGCTACACCTTC	NA	TRBD1	TRBV18	TRBJ1-2
CASSPRRADTQYF	TGTGCCAGCAGCCCCAGAAGGGCAGATACGCAGTATTTT	NA	NA	TRBV12-3/TRBV12-4	TRBJ2-3
CASSYLPGSYEQYF	TGTGCCAGCAGTTACCTGCCAGGCTCCTACGAGCAGTACTTC	NA	NA	TRBV6-2/TRBV6-3	TRBJ2-7
CASSRTGGPYEQYF	TGTGCCAGTAGCAGGACAGGGGGCCCCTACGAGCAGTACTTC	NA	TRBD1	TRBV19	TRBJ2-7
CASSQELQGSPYEQYF	TGCGCCAGCAGCCAAGAACTGCAGGGGAGTCCCTACGAGCAGTACTTC	NA	NA	TRBV4-3	TRBJ2-7
CASSQAWGSGQPQHF	TGTGCCAGCAGCCAGGCGTGGGGGTCGGGTCAGCCCCAGCATTTT	NA	NA	TRBV3-1/TRBV3-2	TRBJ1-5
CASSLGLADHNEQFF	TGTGCCAGCAGCCTTGGACTAGCGGACCACAATGAGCAGTTCTTC	NA	TRBD2	TRBV3-1/TRBV3-2	TRBJ2-1
CASSLDKPADTQYF	TGCGCCAGCAGCTTGGATAAACCGGCAGATACGCAGTATTTT	large	NA	TRBV5-1	TRBJ2-3
CASSPFRQGSEGYEQYF	TGCGCCAGCAGCCCCTTCAGACAGGGAAGCGAGGGCTACGAGCAGTACTTC	few	TRBD1	TRBV4-1	TRBJ2-7
CATSSRTYYEQYF	TGTGCCACCAGCAGTAGGACATACTACGAGCAGTACTTC	NA	NA	TRBV15	TRBJ2-7
CASSYRQGRGYTF	TGTGCCAGCAGTTATCGACAGGGTAGAGGCTACACCTTC	NA	TRBD1	TRBV6-5	TRBJ1-2
CASRSNERGEGYGYTF	TGTGCCAGCAGATCTAATGAAAGGGGCGAGGGCTATGGCTACACCTTC	NA	NA	TRBV28	TRBJ1-2
CASSSGQGSYEQYF	TGTGCCAGCAGCTCCGGACAGGGATCCTACGAGCAGTACTTC	NA	TRBD1	TRBV3-1/TRBV3-2	TRBJ2-7
CASSEGIYYGYTF	TGTGCCAGCAGTGAAGGCATTTACTATGGCTACACCTTC	NA	NA	TRBV6-1	TRBJ1-2
CASSWSPGQGARGYTF	TGCGCCAGCAGCTGGTCCCCGGGACAGGGGGCGCGGGGCTACACCTTC	NA	TRBD1	TRBV5-1	TRBJ1-2
CASSVVASGDTEAFF	TGTGCCAGCAGCGTAGTGGCCAGTGGGGACACTGAAGCTTTCTTT	NA	NA	TRBV9	TRBJ1-1
CASSLGGGMNTEAFF	TGTGCCAGCAGCTTAGGGGGGGGCATGAACACTGAAGCTTTCTTT	once	NA	TRBV7-2	TRBJ1-1
CASSAGHRTDTQYF	TGCGCCAGCAGCGCGGGACACCGCACAGATACGCAGTATTTT	NA	NA	TRBV5-1	TRBJ2-3
CASSLRRGGQGAWGEQYF	TGTGCCAGCAGTTTGCGCCGAGGGGGACAGGGGGCTTGGGGAGAGCAGTACTTC	NA	TRBD1	TRBV28	TRBJ2-7